This is a list of T cell receptor beta chains from one sample in a study of T-cell reconstitution after alpha-beta-depleted transplantation in children. TCRdb called the PCR reads again in MiXCR, with one record for every CDR3 protein. This table holds 300,000 or so distinct CDR3 sequences, about a quarter found once. The sequencing used PBMCs, mostly from graft donor cells, collected 180 days after TCRalphabeta/CD19-depleted stem cell transplant. The receptor set was obtained from a male patient younger than 18 who had a stem cell transplant for acute lymphoblastic leukemia, so the T cells may come from the graft donor. The CDR3 runs from the conserved cysteine through the conserved F or W. Each record gives: D gene, CDR3 length, clone size, J gene, V gene, CDR3 DNA, CDR3 protein. A D gene is named only where the DNA matches it firmly. Rows give clone size only sometimes, using once, few, many, or a class for an expanded clone.

>-|12|-|TRBJ2-5|TRBV6-5
TGTGCCAGCAGTTCCGGGGTATTGGCCCAGTACTTC
CASSSGVLAQYF
>-|11|-|TRBJ2-3|TRBV20-1
TGCAGTGCTAGCGGAAGAGATACGCAGTATTTT
CSASGRDTQYF
>-|12|many|TRBJ2-1|TRBV29-1
TGCAGCGTTGAAATGGGGGCGGTGGAGCAGTTCTTC
CSVEMGAVEQFF
>TRBD2|15|-|TRBJ2-3|TRBV18
TGTGCCAGCTCACGAGCGGGAGTGGAGCCAGATACGCAGTATTTT
CASSRAGVEPDTQYF
>-|12|few|TRBJ2-1|TRBV2
TGTGCCAGCAGTGCCTCCTACAATGAGCAGTTCTTC
CASSASYNEQFF
>TRBD2|15|few|TRBJ2-7|TRBV5-1
TGCGCCAGCAGCAGGCTAGCGGATTTTACCTACGAGCAGTACTTC
CASSRLADFTYEQYF
>TRBD2|14|few|TRBJ2-7|TRBV25-1
TGTGCCAGCAGAGGACTAGCGGGGTTTTACGAGCAGTACTTC
CASRGLAGFYEQYF
>-|12|few|TRBJ1-2|TRBV7-9
TGTGCCAGCAGCTTAGTAGGCAGGGGCTACACCTTC
CASSLVGRGYTF
>TRBD1|16|-|TRBJ1-1|TRBV5-1
TGCGCCAGCAGCCCGCCTAGACAGGGGTTTAACACTGAAGCTTTCTTT
CASSPPRQGFNTEAFF
>-|15|few|TRBJ1-5|TRBV3-1
TGTGCCAGCAGCCCCCAGCGGGGAGGCAATCAGCCCCAGCATTTT
CASSPQRGGNQPQHF
>-|12|-|TRBJ2-2|TRBV2
TGTGCCAGCAGCGAACGGGGCCGGGAGCTGTTTTTT
CASSERGRELFF
>TRBD2|14|-|TRBJ2-7|TRBV7-3
TGTGCCAGCAGGTCGGCGGGGGGCTCCTACGAGCAGTACTTC
CASRSAGGSYEQYF
>TRBD1|16|-|TRBJ2-7|TRBV7-3
TGTGCCAGCAGCTCCTACGGTGGGACAGGGGCTCCGGAGCAGTACTTC
CASSSYGGTGAPEQYF
>-|16|-|TRBJ2-3|TRBV7-9
TGTGCCAGCAGCTTAGTTGTGAGATCTAGCACAGATACGCAGTATTTT
CASSLVVRSSTDTQYF
>-|15|-|TRBJ1-3|TRBV27
TGTGCCAGCAGTTTGGACAGTTCCTCTGGAAACACCATATATTTT
CASSLDSSSGNTIYF
>-|14|once|TRBJ1-2|TRBV7-2
TGTGCCAGCAGCTTAGGGGTTGGGGGGCCTGGCGACACCTTC
CASSLGVGGPGDTF
>-|12|few|TRBJ1-5|TRBV6-6
TGTGCCAGCGGGACGAGCAATCAGCCCCAGCATTTT
CASGTSNQPQHF
>TRBD1|12|once|TRBJ2-7|TRBV10-3
TGTGCCACGACGGGACAGGGCTACGAGCAGTACTTC
CATTGQGYEQYF
>-|13|-|TRBJ2-5|TRBV12-3/TRBV12-4
TGTGCCAGCAGTTTTGCCAGGGGAGAGACCCAGTACTTC
CASSFARGETQYF
>-|16|-|TRBJ2-1|TRBV7-8
TGTGCCAGCAGCTTAAGGCCAGGACGGAGGCGCGATGAGCAGTTCTTC
CASSLRPGRRRDEQFF
>-|11|-|TRBJ2-2|TRBV29-1
TGCAGCGTTAGGGTAACCGGGGAGCTGTTTTTT
CSVRVTGELFF
>TRBD1|17|few|TRBJ2-7|TRBV20-1
TGCAGTGCTTCACCCGGACAGGGCGTTGTCGAGCCCTACGAGCAGTACTTC
CSASPGQGVVEPYEQYF
>-|15|many|TRBJ2-1|TRBV7-3
TGTGCCAGCAGCTTAACAAGACTAACGGACAATGAGCAGTTCTTC
CASSLTRLTDNEQFF
>-|15|few|TRBJ1-2|TRBV19
TGTGCCAGTAGTATGCCGGCAGAGATTAACTATGGCTACACCTTC
CASSMPAEINYGYTF
>TRBD2|17|few|TRBJ2-5|TRBV7-8
TGTGCCAGCAGCTTACGCCGGACTAGCGGGGTCCAAGAGACCCAGTACTTC
CASSLRRTSGVQETQYF
>TRBD1|14|-|TRBJ2-7|TRBV27
TGTGCCAGCGGGCGACAGGGTAAAGGGTACGAGCAGTACTTC
CASGRQGKGYEQYF
>TRBD1|15|few|TRBJ1-4|TRBV7-2
TGTGCCAGCAGCTCGGAACAGGGGGCTGCTGAAAAACTGTTTTTT
CASSSEQGAAEKLFF
>-|13|few|TRBJ2-1|TRBV15
TGTGCCACCAGCAGACACCTAGCGAATGAGCAGTTCTTC
CATSRHLANEQFF
>TRBD1|14|-|TRBJ1-5|TRBV20-1
TGCAGTGCTAGGGCGGGGACAGTCAATCAGCCCCAGCATTTT
CSARAGTVNQPQHF
>-|16|few|TRBJ1-2|TRBV5-1
TGCGCCAGCAGCTTGGCCTCGCTCAGGGACGGCTATGGCTACACCTTC
CASSLASLRDGYGYTF
>TRBD2|17|few|TRBJ2-1|TRBV6-1
TGTGCCAGCAGTGCACCCGGGACTAGCGGGAGGATCTATGAGCAGTTCTTC
CASSAPGTSGRIYEQFF
>TRBD1|16|-|TRBJ1-1|TRBV7-3
TGTGCCAGCAGCCCCCAAGGACAGGGGCTAAGTACTGAAGCTTTCTTT
CASSPQGQGLSTEAFF
>-|13|-|TRBJ1-3|TRBV9
TGTGCCAGCAGCGTCAAGCTGGGAAACACCATATATTTT
CASSVKLGNTIYF
>-|15|few|TRBJ2-7|TRBV20-1
TGCAGTGCTAGACTCGAAGGGGGGACCCCCTACGAGCAGTACTTC
CSARLEGGTPYEQYF
>TRBD2|17|-|TRBJ2-1|TRBV9
TGTGCCAGCAGCGTAGATAGCGGGAACGCGGGCTACAATGAGCAGTTCTTC
CASSVDSGNAGYNEQFF
>TRBD2|15|many|TRBJ2-5|TRBV12-3/TRBV12-4
TGTGCCAGCAGTTTTTTAGCGGGAGCCCAAGAGACCCAGTACTTC
CASSFLAGAQETQYF
>TRBD2|17|-|TRBJ2-1|TRBV6-5
TGTGCCAGCAGTTACTGGTCTAGCGGGAGCTCCTACAATGAGCAGTTCTTC
CASSYWSSGSSYNEQFF
>-|13|many|TRBJ1-5|TRBV6-1
TGTGCCAGCAGACCGGTTCTCAATCAGCCCCAGCATTTT
CASRPVLNQPQHF
>TRBD2|15|many|TRBJ2-7|TRBV7-3
TGTGCCAGCAGCCCCCAAGCGGGAGCTATGGACGAGCAGTACTTC
CASSPQAGAMDEQYF
>-|15|few|TRBJ2-1|TRBV20-1
TGCAGTGCACGAAAACCCCTTCGATGGTACAATGAGCAGTTCTTC
CSARKPLRWYNEQFF
>TRBD2|17|once|TRBJ2-3|TRBV27
TGTGCCAGCAGTTCCCCTTGGGCAGCGGGAGCCAAAGATACGCAGTATTTT
CASSSPWAAGAKDTQYF
>TRBD1|15|many|TRBJ1-5|TRBV6-1
TGTGCCAGCAGTGTGGGACAGGGCAGGGGTCAGCCCCAGCATTTT
CASSVGQGRGQPQHF
>TRBD1|17|-|TRBJ2-4|TRBV28
TGTGCCAGCAGTCCTCCAAGGACAGGGGGCACTAAAAACATTCAGTACTTC
CASSPPRTGGTKNIQYF
>-|15|-|TRBJ2-3|TRBV12-3/TRBV12-4
TGTGCCAGCAGTTTATACCGCTCTAGCACAGATACGCAGTATTTT
CASSLYRSSTDTQYF
>-|12|-|TRBJ1-4|TRBV28
TGTGCCAGCGGGCAGGGAACTGAAAAACTGTTTTTT
CASGQGTEKLFF
>TRBD2|13|few|TRBJ2-7|TRBV20-1
TGCGGCGTTAGCGGGCGACACTCCTACGAGCAGTACTTC
CGVSGRHSYEQYF
>-|11|-|TRBJ2-7|TRBV20-1
TGCAGCTTAGAGGGGGTAGGCGAGCAGTACTTC
CSLEGVGEQYF
>-|13|-|TRBJ1-5|TRBV29-1
TGCAGCGTTGGAACGTGGAGAGGGCAGCCCCAGCATTTT
CSVGTWRGQPQHF
>-|14|-|TRBJ2-2|TRBV20-1
TGCAGTGCTAGTTACTGGGCGGACACCGGGGAGCTGTTTTTT
CSASYWADTGELFF
>TRBD1|14|-|TRBJ2-3|TRBV5-6
TGTGCCAGCAGCTCCCGACAGGGACCAGATACGCAGTATTTT
CASSSRQGPDTQYF